A selection of T cell receptor beta chains follows, all from one sample in a study of T cell responses to AZD1222 COVID-19 vaccine. Libraries were prepared by immunoSEQ multiplex PCR; TCRdb keeps only in-frame clonotypes and omits some of them. Among 120,000 to 150,000 clones listed, around nine tenths were seen once. Sequenced material: peripheral blood, taken 28 days after the second AZD1222 dose. The receptors stem from an adult who received the AZD1222 COVID-19 vaccine. Each CDR3 is given with its conserved first and last residue. A D gene is named only where the DNA matches it firmly. Size tells how often a clone was seen (once, few, many) or the class of an expanded clone, and some rows leave it out.

abundance: .
j_gene: TRBJ2-7
v_gene: TRBV4-2
d_gene: TRBD1
CDR3aa: CASSQDWGQSSYEQYF
CDR3nt: TGTGCCAGCAGCCAAGATTGGGGACAGAGCTCCTACGAGCAGTACTTC

abundance: .
j_gene: TRBJ1-2
v_gene: TRBV13
d_gene: .
CDR3aa: CASSLRDNYGYTF
CDR3nt: TGTGCCAGCAGCTTACGGGACAACTATGGCTACACCTTC

abundance: .
j_gene: TRBJ1-2
v_gene: TRBV10-3
d_gene: TRBD1
CDR3aa: CAIRSSTGAGYTF
CDR3nt: TGTGCCATCAGGTCATCCACAGGGGCTGGCTACACCTTC

abundance: few
j_gene: TRBJ1-2
v_gene: TRBV28
d_gene: TRBD1
CDR3aa: CASSPQGGRLGWTF
CDR3nt: TGTGCCAGCAGTCCGCAGGGGGGACGCCTAGGCTGGACCTTC

abundance: few
j_gene: TRBJ2-7
v_gene: TRBV15
d_gene: .
CDR3aa: CATSRDAYEQYF
CDR3nt: TGTGCCACCAGCAGAGATGCCTACGAGCAGTACTTC

abundance: few
j_gene: TRBJ2-3
v_gene: TRBV9
d_gene: .
CDR3aa: CASSAFRTDTQYF
CDR3nt: TGTGCCAGCAGCGCTTTCCGCACAGATACGCAGTATTTT

abundance: .
j_gene: TRBJ2-7
v_gene: TRBV7-3
d_gene: .
CDR3aa: CASSLSTGHSYEQYF
CDR3nt: TGTGCCAGCAGCTTATCGACAGGTCACTCCTACGAGCAGTACTTC

abundance: .
j_gene: TRBJ2-7
v_gene: TRBV6-5
d_gene: .
CDR3aa: CASCRGEAYEQYF
CDR3nt: TGTGCCAGCTGTCGAGGTGAGGCCTACGAGCAGTACTTC

abundance: once
j_gene: TRBJ2-1
v_gene: TRBV25-1
d_gene: TRBD2
CDR3aa: CASSPEWGGSSYNEQFF
CDR3nt: TGTGCCAGCAGTCCCGAATGGGGAGGGAGCTCCTACAATGAGCAGTTCTTC

abundance: .
j_gene: TRBJ1-1
v_gene: TRBV5-4
d_gene: .
CDR3aa: CASSLGSNTEAFF
CDR3nt: TGTGCCAGCAGCTTAGGGAGCAACACTGAAGCTTTCTTT

abundance: once
j_gene: TRBJ2-2
v_gene: TRBV7-2
d_gene: TRBD2
CDR3aa: CASSAGLAGASNTGELFF
CDR3nt: TGTGCCAGCAGCGCGGGACTAGCGGGGGCCTCGAACACCGGGGAGCTGTTTTTT

abundance: .
j_gene: TRBJ2-7
v_gene: TRBV20-1
d_gene: TRBD1
CDR3aa: CSASDPGQGADEQYF
CDR3nt: TGCAGTGCTAGTGATCCGGGACAGGGAGCCGACGAGCAGTACTTC

abundance: .
j_gene: TRBJ2-7
v_gene: TRBV29-1
d_gene: TRBD1
CDR3aa: CSVAGQGMDEQYF
CDR3nt: TGCAGCGTAGCGGGACAGGGAATGGACGAGCAGTACTTC

abundance: .
j_gene: TRBJ2-2
v_gene: TRBV10-1
d_gene: .
CDR3aa: CASSPETAGKSGELFF
CDR3nt: TGCGCCAGCAGCCCCGAGACGGCGGGGAAGAGCGGGGAGCTGTTTTTT

abundance: .
j_gene: TRBJ2-2
v_gene: TRBV29-1
d_gene: .
CDR3aa: CSVVIPAGELFF
CDR3nt: TGCAGCGTTGTTATACCGGCCGGGGAGCTGTTTTTT

abundance: .
j_gene: TRBJ2-7
v_gene: TRBV27
d_gene: .
CDR3aa: CASSFGQGTYEQYF
CDR3nt: TGTGCCAGCAGTTTCGGGCAGGGGACATACGAGCAGTACTTC

abundance: .
j_gene: TRBJ1-1
v_gene: TRBV4-2
d_gene: .
CDR3aa: CASSQGRGGNTEAFF
CDR3nt: TGTGCCAGCAGCCAAGGAAGGGGCGGTAACACTGAAGCTTTCTTT

abundance: .
j_gene: TRBJ1-4
v_gene: TRBV5-1
d_gene: TRBD1
CDR3aa: CASSAYRGTNEKLFF
CDR3nt: TGCGCCAGCAGCGCCTACAGGGGGACTAATGAAAAACTGTTTTTT

abundance: once
j_gene: TRBJ1-3
v_gene: TRBV28
d_gene: TRBD1
CDR3aa: CASSRGTGTGNTIYF
CDR3nt: TGTGCCAGCAGTCGCGGGACAGGTACTGGAAACACCATATATTTT

abundance: .
j_gene: TRBJ1-1
v_gene: TRBV7-2
d_gene: .
CDR3aa: CASSIRLDSTEAFF
CDR3nt: TGTGCCAGCAGCATACGATTGGATTCGACTGAAGCTTTCTTT

abundance: .
j_gene: TRBJ1-5
v_gene: TRBV5-1
d_gene: TRBD1
CDR3aa: CASSWTGGSGQPQHF
CDR3nt: TGCGCCAGCAGCTGGACAGGGGGATCGGGTCAGCCCCAGCATTTT

abundance: .
j_gene: TRBJ2-1
v_gene: TRBV5-1
d_gene: .
CDR3aa: CASSSGTYGGNEQFF
CDR3nt: TGCGCCAGTAGTTCGGGGACATACGGAGGCAATGAGCAGTTCTTC

abundance: .
j_gene: TRBJ1-1
v_gene: TRBV7-2
d_gene: .
CDR3aa: CASSSRTGLTEAFF
CDR3nt: TGTGCCAGCAGCTCCCGAACAGGGTTGACTGAAGCTTTCTTT

abundance: .
j_gene: TRBJ1-5
v_gene: TRBV6-1
d_gene: .
CDR3aa: CASSEEGTWPRYSNQPQHF
CDR3nt: TGTGCCAGCAGTGAGGAGGGGACCTGGCCCCGATATAGCAATCAGCCCCAGCATTTT

abundance: .
j_gene: TRBJ2-7
v_gene: TRBV28
d_gene: .
CDR3aa: CASRGYEQYF
CDR3nt: TGTGCCAGCAGGGGATACGAGCAGTACTTC

abundance: .
j_gene: TRBJ2-2
v_gene: TRBV28
d_gene: TRBD2
CDR3aa: CASSTGLAKNTGELFF
CDR3nt: TGTGCCAGCAGTACGGGACTAGCGAAAAACACCGGGGAGCTGTTTTTT

abundance: .
j_gene: TRBJ2-2
v_gene: TRBV11-2
d_gene: TRBD1
CDR3aa: CASSSQGFTGELFF
CDR3nt: TGTGCCAGCAGCTCACAGGGGTTCACCGGGGAGCTGTTTTTT

abundance: .
j_gene: TRBJ2-2
v_gene: TRBV6-5
d_gene: .
CDR3aa: CASRKSLTGELFF
CDR3nt: TGTGCCAGCAGGAAAAGTTTGACCGGGGAGCTGTTTTTT

abundance: .
j_gene: TRBJ2-5
v_gene: TRBV2
d_gene: .
CDR3aa: CASSEGQPSGKKTQYF
CDR3nt: TGTGCCAGCAGTGAGGGCCAGCCTTCTGGCAAGAAGACCCAGTACTTC

abundance: .
j_gene: TRBJ1-5
v_gene: TRBV6-5
d_gene: .
CDR3aa: CASSYDPLTQPQHF
CDR3nt: TGTGCCAGCAGTTACGACCCCCTCACTCAGCCCCAGCATTTT

abundance: .
j_gene: TRBJ1-6
v_gene: TRBV5-1
d_gene: .
CDR3aa: CASSLASGVNSPLHF
CDR3nt: TGCGCCAGCAGCTTGGCCTCAGGGGTCAACTCACCCCTCCACTTT

abundance: .
j_gene: TRBJ2-2
v_gene: TRBV5-5
d_gene: .
CDR3aa: CASRLAGNTGELFF
CDR3nt: TGTGCCAGCAGATTGGCAGGCAACACCGGGGAGCTGTTTTTT

abundance: .
j_gene: TRBJ1-5
v_gene: TRBV28
d_gene: TRBD1
CDR3aa: CATGGSWQPQHF
CDR3nt: TGTGCCACAGGGGGCTCATGGCAGCCCCAGCATTTT

abundance: .
j_gene: TRBJ2-5
v_gene: TRBV28
d_gene: TRBD2
CDR3aa: CASSKTTSGGGETQYF
CDR3nt: TGTGCCAGCAGCAAGACGACTAGCGGGGGAGGAGAGACCCAGTACTTC

abundance: .
j_gene: TRBJ2-5
v_gene: TRBV30
d_gene: TRBD1
CDR3aa: CAWSPGQGQETQYF
CDR3nt: TGTGCCTGGAGTCCGGGACAGGGCCAAGAGACCCAGTACTTC

abundance: .
j_gene: TRBJ1-1
v_gene: TRBV5-1
d_gene: .
CDR3aa: CASSLLDPNTEAFF
CDR3nt: TGCGCCAGCAGCTTGCTGGACCCGAACACTGAAGCTTTCTTT

abundance: .
j_gene: TRBJ1-1
v_gene: TRBV5-6
d_gene: .
CDR3aa: CASSPLRGSGGTEAFF
CDR3nt: TGTGCCAGCAGCCCCCTCAGAGGGTCTGGGGGCACTGAAGCTTTCTTT

abundance: .
j_gene: TRBJ1-2
v_gene: TRBV4-1
d_gene: .
CDR3aa: CASSQVERTTYGYTF
CDR3nt: TGCGCCAGCAGCCAAGTAGAGCGGACTACCTATGGCTACACCTTC

abundance: .
j_gene: TRBJ1-1
v_gene: TRBV3-1/TRBV3-2
d_gene: TRBD1
CDR3aa: CASSQDGRGSTEAFF
CDR3nt: TGTGCCAGCAGCCAAGACGGCAGGGGGAGCACTGAAGCTTTCTTT

abundance: .
j_gene: TRBJ1-2
v_gene: TRBV10-3
d_gene: TRBD1
CDR3aa: CAISDSTGAMDGYTF
CDR3nt: TGTGCCATCAGTGACTCGACAGGGGCGATGGATGGCTACACCTTC

abundance: .
j_gene: TRBJ1-4
v_gene: TRBV6-5
d_gene: TRBD1
CDR3aa: CASGQVLNEKLFF
CDR3nt: TGTGCCAGCGGACAGGTCCTTAATGAAAAACTGTTTTTT